This passage covers 14 T cell receptor beta chains from one sample sequenced in a study of T cells after yellow fever vaccination. Each CDR3 protein gets one entry after TCRdb re-called the 5' RACE reads with MiXCR. This table has about 320,000 distinct CDR3 sequences, around 7.3% appearing once. The sequences come from PBMCs, collected about 49 days after the first yellow fever vaccination. The receptor set was obtained from a man younger than 35 who received the YFV17D yellow fever vaccine.

This clonotype was recorded at least ten times. The genes are TRBV5-1 and TRBJ2-3, with TRBD1 as a possible D gene (6 bases). CDR1 and CDR2 from the germline V gene are SGHRS and YFSETQ. Trimming removed 0 bases at V and 4 bases at J, with 12 bases between. The CDR3 contains 15 residues. DNA for the CDR3: TGCGCCAGCAGCTTGGCAGGGGCGAGGGCAGATACGCAGTATTTT. This codes for CASSLAGARADTQYF.

Comments on this clonotype: The junction departs from germline at one end; a sequencing error may be responsible. The chain links TRBV4-3 to TRBJ2-1, with D perhaps TRBD2 (7 bases). CDR3 length equals 20 residues. Germline V lookup: CDR1 LGHNA, CDR2 YSLEER. The CDR3 region is CASSQDSPQIRRGRRRELFF. CDR3 in DNA: TGCGCCAGCAGCCAAGATTCCCCTCAGATAAGGCGGGGGCGCCGGCGTGAGCTGTTCTTC.

The chain is built from TRBV28 and TRBJ2-7; possibly TRBD1 or TRBD2 for D (5 bases each). The V gene's germline CDR1 is MDHEN and CDR2 SYDVKM. The CDR3 sequence is 12 residues long. V was cut by 6 bases and J by 7 bases, with 13 bases left in between. CDR3 sequence reads: CASSTGTGEQYV. The CDR3 region has the DNA TGTGCCAGCAGCACCGGGACGGGGGAGCAGTACGTC.

V gene TRBV5-4 combines with J gene TRBJ2-2, with 11 bases aligning to TRBD1. This CDR3 region has 16 residues. The junction had 8 bases not matched to a gene; V was cut back by 5 bases and J by 5 bases. Germline loops: CDR1 SGHNT, CDR2 YYREEE (reference sequence). CDR3 residues: CASSRSGTGGTGELFF. The DNA for the CDR3 is TGTGCCAGCAGTAGGTCCGGGACAGGGGGGACCGGGGAGCTGTTTTTT.

The chain uses TRBV20-1 and TRBJ2-7; D is possibly TRBD1 (6 bases). Trimming took off 3 bases at V and 0 bases at J, with 12 bases between the two ends. The CDR3 has 14 amino acids. Germline assignment: CDR1 DFQATT and CDR2 SNEGSKA (reference sequence). The CDR3 loop reads CSASPGQSSYEQYF. The CDR3 DNA follows: TGCAGTGCTAGCCCGGGACAAAGCTCCTACGAGCAGTACTTC.

J is TRBJ1-6 and V is TRBV19, with D possibly matching TRBD1 (6 bases). Germline values: CDR1 LNHDA, CDR2 SQIVND (reference sequence). The CDR3 is 13 residues long. V shed 8 bases and J shed 9 bases, with 14 bases lying between them. The CDR3 bases are TGTGCCAGTTCCGGGACAAGGGGTTCACCCCTCCACTTT. The encoded protein is CASSGTRGSPLHF.

This clonotype has a count of ten or more. The chain links TRBV5-1 to TRBJ2-7; 7 nucleotides line up with TRBD1. Trimming took 3 bases from V and 4 from J; bases not matched to a gene: 10. CDR3 length: 15 residues. Germline values: CDR1 SGHRS, CDR2 YFSETQ. CDR3 DNA: TGCGCCAGCAGCTCGGGGAAGGGGGCTACTTACGAGCAGTACTTC. Its translation is CASSSGKGATYEQYF.

As for this clonotype: The conserved final phenylalanine or tryptophan is absent from the CDR3, which likely points to a read error. The V gene is TRBV29-1, the J gene TRBJ2-7; maybe TRBD1 (6 bases). From germline, CDR1 is SQVTM and CDR2 ANQGSEA. The CDR3 runs to 12 residues. The CDR3: CSARTAFDEQYI. CDR3 coding DNA: TGCAGTGCTCGGACAGCCTTTGACGAGCAGTACATC.

This clonotype was counted between two and nine times. This chain joins TRBV5-1 and TRBJ2-3; TRBD1 or TRBD2 may be the D gene (6 bases each). The CDR3 is 17 residues long. Germline V gene data show CDR1 as SGHRS and CDR2 as YFSETQ. V lost 0 bases and J lost 2, with 16 bases in between. The CDR3 region has the DNA TGCGCCAGCAGCTTGGACGGCACAGGGAGGTCCACAGATACGCAGTATTTT. It encodes CASSLDGTGRSTDTQYF.

The table lists this clonotype with many counts. This chain uses TRBV2 with TRBJ1-2; 8 bases fit TRBD1. This CDR3 comprises 12 residues. Looked up from germline, CDR1 is SNHLY and CDR2 is FYNNEI. Losses at the gene ends were 6 bases for V and 6 bases for J; bases not matched to a gene: 3. CDR3 coding DNA: TGTGCCAGCAGGGGGACAGGTGATGGCTACACCTTC. It translates to CASRGTGDGYTF.

This clonotype was seen only a few times. V and J are TRBV20-1 and TRBJ1-5; 7 bases map to TRBD1. The CDR3 is made up of 13 amino acids. Germline CDR1 is DFQATT and CDR2 is SNEGSKA (reference sequence). Trimming cost V 6 bases and J 0 bases; bases outside gene matches: 2. CDR3 amino acids: CSAWTGSNQPQHF. The CDR3 DNA reads as TGCAGTGCGTGGACAGGTAGCAATCAGCCCCAGCATTTT.

This clonotype has only a few counts. The chain links TRBV6-1 to TRBJ2-5; 7 nucleotides match TRBD2. The CDR3 consists of 15 residues. Losses at the gene ends were 6 bases for V and 0 bases for J; bases not matched to a gene: 7. Germline V gene sequence: CDR1 MNHNS, CDR2 SASEGT. The CDR3, as DNA: TGTGCCAGCAGGGGATATAGCGGGTACCAAGAGACCCAGTACTTC. It codes for CASRGYSGYQETQYF.

This clonotype was seen many times. The chain links TRBV18 to TRBJ2-7; 9 nucleotides line up with TRBD1. The CDR3 extends over 14 amino acids. V lost 3 bases and J lost 1; bases outside the gene matches: 1. Germline V gene lookup returns CDR1 KGHSH and CDR2 LQKENI. As DNA, the CDR3 is TGTGCCAGCTCACCCGGGACAGGGTCCTACGAGCAGTACGTC. Encoded protein: CASSPGTGSYEQYV.

This clonotype was picked up many times. Here the CDR3 reads CASSHETQETQYF. The CDR3 DNA reads TGTGCCAGCAGCCACGAGACCCAAGAGACCCAGTACTTC. J is TRBJ2-5 and V is TRBV3-1; D not certain. Germline V gene lookup returns CDR1 LGHDT and CDR2 YNNKEL (reference sequence). This CDR3 contains 13 residues. Trimming removed 3 bases at V and 1 base at J, with 6 bases between.